The 25 T cell receptor beta chains in this list originate from one sample, sequenced in a study of patients and donors after allogeneic stem cell transplantation. From the RT-PCR reads, TCRdb called clonotypes with MiXCR, one entry per CDR3 protein. Among about 150,000 distinct CDR3 sequences listed, more than 20% were seen once. The sequencing sample was made of blood, either unsorted or a sorted T cell fraction (not recorded which). Receptors were obtained from a human donor who was either an allogeneic HSCT recipient or a stem cell or donor lymphocyte infusion donor (not recorded which). It is not recorded whose cells these are; they may come from a transplant donor.

Only one count was recorded for this clonotype. V usage is TRBV4-3 and J usage is TRBJ2-7, with 14 nucleotides matching TRBD2. Unmatched junction bases numbered 7, after V lost 1 base and J lost 5 bases. This CDR3 comprises 17 residues. Germline loops: CDR1 LGHNA, CDR2 YSLEER. The CDR3 DNA reads as TGCGCCAGCAGCCAAGTTCCTGGACTAGCGGGAGGAAACGAGCAGTACTTC. Amino acids: CASSQVPGLAGGNEQYF.

The V gene is TRBV28, the J gene TRBJ2-3, with TRBD2 as a possible D gene (6 bases). This CDR3 region has 16 residues. Trimming cost V 6 bases and J 0 bases, with 16 bases left between them. The germline gives CDR1 MDHEN, CDR2 SYDVKM. CDR3 region: CASSSEGGESTDTQYF. CDR3 bases: TGTGCCAGCAGCTCGGAGGGCGGGGAAAGCACAGATACGCAGTATTTT.

This clonotype was seen a handful of times. This chain connects TRBV14 to TRBJ1-2, with 11 positions matching TRBD1. Looked up from germline, CDR1 is SGHDN and CDR2 is FVKESK. CDR3 length: 16 amino acids. V was clipped by 4 bases and J by 2 bases; unmatched bases: 6. The CDR3: CASSPRTGGLNYGYTF. The CDR3 DNA reads TGTGCCAGCAGCCCGAGGACAGGGGGCTTGAACTATGGCTACACCTTC.

In its sample, this clonotype was seen a few times. V is TRBV4-3 and J is TRBJ2-7; 9 bases line up with TRBD1. Unmatched junction bases numbered 0, after V lost 3 bases and J lost 6 bases. Germline V CDR1 and CDR2: LGHNA, YSLEER. The CDR3 runs to 12 residues. CDR3 coding DNA: TGCGCCAGCAGCCAGGACAGGGGCGAGCAGTACTTC. This codes for CASSQDRGEQYF.

The chain recombines TRBV12-3 or TRBV12-4 with TRBJ2-5; no definite D call. This CDR3 is 15 amino acids long. V lost 6 bases and J lost 2, with 16 bases in between. CDR3 amino acids: CASRVLDGRQETQYF. CDR3 nucleotides: TGTGCCAGCAGGGTCCTGGACGGAAGGCAAGAGACCCAGTACTTC.

This chain connects TRBV5-1 to TRBJ2-1, with a possible D match to TRBD2 (7 bases). Germline CDR1 is SGHRS and CDR2 is YFSETQ. V lost 0 bases and J 8 bases, leaving 21 bases between the germline ends. This CDR3 contains 17 residues. CDR3: CASSLAWGGGLTDEQFF. The CDR3 DNA follows: TGCGCCAGCAGCTTGGCCTGGGGCGGGGGCCTGACCGATGAGCAGTTCTTC.

V usage is TRBV9 and J usage is TRBJ2-7; D is unresolved. V was pared by 4 bases and J by 2 bases, with 13 bases between. Per the germline V gene, CDR1 is SGDLS and CDR2 is YYNGEE. This CDR3 is 14 amino acids long. The CDR3 protein is CASSSHGDTYEQYF. The CDR3 region has the DNA TGTGCCAGCAGCTCCCACGGTGACACCTACGAGCAGTACTTC.

This clonotype was counted only a few times. In DNA, the CDR3 is TGTGCCAGCAGCTTAGTCCCCTTAACCACAGATACGCAGTATTTT. Translating gives CASSLVPLTTDTQYF. V is TRBV7-2 and J is TRBJ2-3, with D unclear. Germline CDR1 SGHTA, CDR2 FQGNSA. Trimming shortened V by 1 base and J by 2 bases, and 10 bases separated the two germline ends. The length of the CDR3 is 15 residues.

CDR3 residues: CATGLANDEQYF. The DNA of the CDR3 is TGTGCCACAGGACTAGCGAACGACGAGCAGTACTTC. This sequence joins TRBV6-6 and TRBJ2-7; 9 positions agree with TRBD2. Germline V lookup: CDR1 MNHNY, CDR2 SVGAGI (reference sequence). V shed 10 bases, J shed 5 bases, and the junction held 6 bases outside the gene matches. This CDR3 is built from 12 residues.

This chain joins TRBV20-1 and TRBJ2-4, with D possibly being TRBD1 (6 bases). The V and J ends lost 1 base and 0 bases respectively, with 7 bases between them. The CDR3 contains 14 residues. The germline V gene has CDR1 DFQATT and CDR2 SNEGSKA (reference sequence). The CDR3 region is CSARAGVAKNIQYF. The CDR3 nucleotides are TGCAGTGCTAGAGCAGGGGTAGCCAAAAACATTCAGTACTTC.

The chain carries TRBV20-1 and TRBJ1-2; weak D call: TRBD1 (6 bases). The V gene's germline CDR1 is DFQATT and CDR2 SNEGSKA (reference sequence). Trimming pared 2 bases from V and 14 bases from J, leaving 27 bases between. The CDR3 is made up of 15 amino acids. CDR3 nucleotides: TGCAGTGCTAGATTCCGGGGGCGCCTGTTCTATGGCTTGACCTTC. Translation: CSARFRGRLFYGLTF.

This clonotype turned up a few times. The J gene is TRBJ2-7, the V gene TRBV5-1; weak D call: TRBD2 (5 bases). In germline, CDR1 is SGHRS, CDR2 YFSETQ. Trimming stripped 3 bases from V and 7 bases from J, with 8 bases between. This CDR3 is 11 amino acids long. CDR3 amino acids: CASSSGGEQYF. The CDR3 nucleotides read TGCGCCAGCAGCTCCGGAGGAGAGCAGTACTTC. The variable domain in full, with the rest retrieved from reference TRBV5-1 and TRBJ2-7, is KAGVTQTPRYLIKTRGQQVTLSCSPISGHRSVSWYQQTPGQGLQFLFEYFSETQRNKGNFPGRFSGRQFSNSRSEMNVSTLELGDSALYLCASSSGGEQYFGPGTRLTVT.

This clonotype has only a few counts. The V call is TRBV29-1, the J call TRBJ2-2; weak D call: TRBD1 (5 bases). CDR1 is SQVTM and CDR2 is ANQGSEA in the germline V gene. The CDR3 loop spans 13 amino acids. Trimming took 5 bases from V and 4 from J, leaving 11 bases between them. This CDR3 reads CSVLWGRTGELFF. DNA of the CDR3: TGCAGCGTTTTATGGGGCCGCACCGGGGAGCTGTTTTTT.

The CDR3 nucleotides read TGTGCCAGCCGATGGACAGGGTCCTACGAGCAGTACTTC. The encoded protein is CASRWTGSYEQYF. V is TRBV25-1 and J is TRBJ2-7; 8 bases are a match to TRBD1. There are 13 residues in the CDR3. Trimming removed 8 bases from V and 1 base from J; junction bases left unmatched: 4. Germline CDR1 MGHDK, CDR2 SYGVNS.

V usage is TRBV4-3 and J usage is TRBJ2-7; TRBD1 is a possible D gene (5 bases). V dropped 1 base and J dropped 3 bases, with 13 bases sitting between them. The CDR3 covers 15 residues. Per the germline V gene, CDR1 is LGHNA and CDR2 is YSLEER. In DNA, the CDR3 is TGCGCCAGCAGCCAAGTAAAACAGGAATACTACGAGCAGTACTTC. Translating gives CASSQVKQEYYEQYF.

CDR3 in DNA: TGTGCCAGCTCAGCCGGGACACCTAACACCGGGGAGCTGTTTTTT. Protein sequence: CASSAGTPNTGELFF. V and J are TRBV18 and TRBJ2-2, with D possibly being TRBD1 (6 bases). Trimming took 5 bases from V and 2 from J, leaving 12 bases between them. This CDR3 is 15 amino acids long. Germline lookup yields CDR1 KGHSH and CDR2 LQKENI.

The chain joins TRBV2 to TRBJ1-2; D is unresolved. The ends were cut back, 6 bases at V and 3 bases at J, with 14 bases in the middle. The germline V gene has CDR1 SNHLY and CDR2 FYNNEI. The CDR3 is made up of 14 amino acids. The CDR3 nucleotides read TGTGCCAGCAGCGCCACTTTGACCTACTATGGCTACACCTTC. Encoded protein: CASSATLTYYGYTF.

V gene TRBV20-1 combines with J gene TRBJ1-5; D is perhaps TRBD1 (6 bases). Trimming left V 3 bases short and J 3 bases short, with 15 bases between. The germline gives CDR1 DFQATT, CDR2 SNEGSKA (reference sequence). The CDR3 has 15 residues. The CDR3: CSARELQGANQPQHF. In DNA, the CDR3 is TGCAGTGCTAGGGAACTACAGGGCGCCAATCAGCCCCAGCATTTT.

This chain links TRBV20-1 with TRBJ1-1, with D possibly TRBD1 on 6 matching bases. The germline gives CDR1 DFQATT, CDR2 SNEGSKA (reference sequence). The V gene lost 3 bases and the J gene lost 0 bases, with 17 bases spanning the gap. This CDR3 region has 16 residues. The DNA for the CDR3 is TGCAGTGCTAGCAGGGGCGGAAATCGTATGAACACTGAAGCTTTCTTT. This gives the protein CSASRGGNRMNTEAFF.

CDR3 in DNA: TGTGCCAGCAGCGCAGGGACAGCCCCAGCCTACGAGCAGTACTTC. Translation: CASSAGTAPAYEQYF. The rearrangement links TRBV9 to TRBJ2-7; 7 nucleotides match TRBD1. Per germline, CDR1 SGDLS and CDR2 YYNGEE. Trimming took 3 bases from V and 2 from J; bases not matched to a gene: 8. The CDR3 has 15 amino acids.

This clonotype has just a few counts. The chain couples TRBV7-2 to TRBJ2-1; D may correspond to TRBD1 or TRBD2 (5 bases each). The CDR3 extends over 16 amino acids. Trimming pared 5 bases from V and 4 bases from J, leaving 18 bases between. Germline assignment: CDR1 SGHTA and CDR2 FQGNSA. Here the CDR3 reads CASSTPRDRKYNEQFF. The CDR3 DNA reads TGTGCCAGCAGCACCCCCCGGGACCGAAAATACAATGAGCAGTTCTTC.

In this sample, this clonotype turned up a few times. The rearrangement joins TRBV12-3 or TRBV12-4 to TRBJ1-2; D is possibly TRBD1 (5 bases). The CDR3 sequence is 13 residues long. Trimming left V 5 bases short and J 0 bases short, with 7 bases between. This CDR3 is CASSRDPNYGYTF. The CDR3 coding sequence is TGTGCCAGCAGTCGGGACCCTAACTATGGCTACACCTTC.

The V and J genes are TRBV20-1 and TRBJ2-1; the D is unclear. V dropped 5 bases and J dropped 5 bases, with 19 bases sitting between them. This CDR3 is built from 15 residues. Germline CDR1 and CDR2: DFQATT and SNEGSKA (reference sequence). In DNA form, the CDR3 reads TGCAGTGCTGGCGAAGATGCCCGGATAAACAATGAGCAGTTCTTC. As protein: CSAGEDARINNEQFF.

The chain is built from TRBV5-1 and TRBJ2-2; D is ambiguous. The CDR3 runs to 14 residues. Germline V CDR1 and CDR2: SGHRS, YFSETQ. With 1 base removed from V and 6 bases from J, the gap between germline ends came to 10 bases. CDR3 DNA: TGCGCCAGCAGCTTGTTCGGAGTCGCCGGGGAGCTGTTTTTT. Translating gives CASSLFGVAGELFF.

V is TRBV7-8 and J is TRBJ1-1, with a tentative D call TRBD1 (5 bases). V lost 5 bases to trimming and J lost 7 bases, with 11 bases between them. The CDR3 contains 12 residues. CDR1 and CDR2 (germline): SGHVS, FQNEAQ. The DNA for the CDR3 is TGTGCCAGCAGCCCGCTGACAGTTGAAGCTTTCTTT. Its translation is CASSPLTVEAFF. The entire variable domain, with the rest obtained from reference TRBV7-8 and TRBJ1-1, is as follows: GAGVSQSPRYKVAKRGQDVALRCDPISGHVSLFWYQQALGQGPEFLTYFQNEAQLDKSGLPSDRFFAERPEGSVSTLKIQRTQQEDSAVYLCASSPLTVEAFFGQGTRLTVV.